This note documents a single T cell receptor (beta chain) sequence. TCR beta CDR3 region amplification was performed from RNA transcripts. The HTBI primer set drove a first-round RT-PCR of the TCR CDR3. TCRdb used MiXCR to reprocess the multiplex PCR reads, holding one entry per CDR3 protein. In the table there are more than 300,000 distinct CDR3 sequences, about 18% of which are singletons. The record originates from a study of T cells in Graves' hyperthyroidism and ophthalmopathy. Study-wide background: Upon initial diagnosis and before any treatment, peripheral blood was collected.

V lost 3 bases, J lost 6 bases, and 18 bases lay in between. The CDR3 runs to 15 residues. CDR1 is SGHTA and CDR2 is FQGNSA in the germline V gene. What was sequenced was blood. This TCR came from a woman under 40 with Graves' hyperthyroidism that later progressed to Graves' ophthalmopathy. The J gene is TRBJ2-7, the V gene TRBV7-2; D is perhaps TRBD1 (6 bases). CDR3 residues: CASSFAGGLGREQYF. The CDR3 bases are TGTGCCAGCAGCTTTGCTGGGGGCCTAGGGCGCGAGCAGTACTTC. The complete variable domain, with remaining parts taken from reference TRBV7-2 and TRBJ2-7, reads GAGVSQSPSNKVTEKGKDVELRCDPISGHTALYWYRQSLGQGLEFLIYFQGNSAPDKSGLPSDRFSAERTGGSVSTLTIQRTQQEDSAVYLCASSFAGGLGREQYFGPGTRLTVT.